What follows are 13 T cell receptor beta chains derived from one specimen sequenced in a study of blood T cell repertoires in COVID-19. Measured with immunoSEQ multiplex PCR; TCRdb has only the in-frame clones, and not every one. This sample has approximately 200,000 clones, with about 81% found just once. Input material: PBMCs or T cells enriched from blood (not recorded which). Receptors were obtained from a man between 35 and 55 years old who had recovered from COVID-19.

This clone was seen only a few times. The gene calls are TRBV6-5 and TRBJ2-2, with 8 bases matching TRBD1. The CDR3 runs to 15 residues. After removal of 4 bases from V and 3 bases from J, the junction contained 4 bases not matched to a gene. CDR1 and CDR2 (germline): MNHEY, SVGAGI. The CDR3 DNA reads as TGTGCCAGCAGTTTACAGGGGGTGTACACCGGGGAGCTGTTTTTT. Protein: CASSLQGVYTGELFF.

This rearrangement joins TRBV19 to TRBJ1-5, with unresolved D. V lost 8 bases and J 4 bases, leaving 15 bases between the germline ends. Germline V gene data show CDR1 as LNHDA and CDR2 as SQIVND (reference sequence). CDR3 length: 14 residues. CDR3 nucleotide sequence: TGTGCCAGTCAAGAGATGGGCCGTAATCAGCCCCAGCATTTT. Its translation is CASQEMGRNQPQHF.

This chain joins TRBV4-1 and TRBJ1-3; D not certain. Trimming took 4 bases from V and 4 from J, leaving 20 bases between them. The CDR3 loop spans 17 amino acids. Per germline, CDR1 MGHRA and CDR2 YSYEKL. The CDR3 nucleotides read TGCGCCAGCAGCCGCCGAACCCCCGTAATAGAAGGAAACACCATATATTTT. This translates into CASSRRTPVIEGNTIYF.

The chain couples TRBV24-1 to TRBJ2-1, with D perhaps TRBD2 (5 bases). V was pared by 4 bases and J by 15 bases, with 15 bases between. Germline V CDR1 and CDR2: KGHDR, SFDVKD. The CDR3 is made up of 12 amino acids. The CDR3 protein is CATSESEGVLFF. Written as DNA, the CDR3 is TGTGCCACCAGTGAAAGTGAGGGAGTTTTGTTCTTC.

CDR3 protein: CASSGGGRPRSGNTIYF. The CDR3 bases are TGTGCCAGCAGCGGGGGAGGCAGACCGCGCTCTGGAAACACCATATATTTT. This chain connects TRBV2 to TRBJ1-3; TRBD1 is a possible D gene (5 bases). The CDR3 totals 17 residues. V lost 6 bases and J 0 bases, leaving 18 bases between the germline ends. The germline gives CDR1 SNHLY, CDR2 FYNNEI.

This chain links TRBV28 with TRBJ1-2, with D perhaps TRBD1 (6 bases). The CDR3 loop spans 15 amino acids. V was shortened by 9 bases and J by 5 bases, with 22 bases between the two germline ends. Germline V gives CDR1 MDHEN, CDR2 SYDVKM. The CDR3 DNA reads as TGTGCCAGTACAACCTCGAGCAGGGGAGTATATGGCTACACCTTC. The encoded protein is CASTTSSRGVYGYTF.

The V and J genes are TRBV28 and TRBJ1-1; maybe TRBD1 (5 bases). Germline CDR1 MDHEN, CDR2 SYDVKM. Trimming removed 3 bases at V and 7 bases at J, with 15 bases between. The CDR3 length is 14 residues. The CDR3 loop reads CASSFPDTGYEAFF. CDR3 DNA: TGTGCCAGCAGTTTCCCGGACACAGGATATGAAGCTTTCTTT. The variable domain in full, completed from reference TRBV28 and TRBJ1-1, reads DVKVTQSSRYLVKRTGEKVFLECVQDMDHENMFWYRQDPGLGLRLIYFSYDVKMKEKGDIPEGYSVSREKKERFSLILESASTNQTSMYLCASSFPDTGYEAFFGQGTRLTVV.

J is TRBJ2-2 and V is TRBV29-1, with 7 positions matching TRBD1. The junction had 10 bases not matched to a gene; V was cut back by 7 bases and J by 5 bases. The CDR3 totals 14 residues. The germline gives CDR1 SQVTM, CDR2 ANQGSEA. The CDR3 protein is CSAATQGYTGELFF. CDR3 nucleotides: TGCAGCGCCGCAACACAGGGGTATACCGGGGAGCTGTTTTTT.

The chain combines TRBV6-5 with TRBJ2-2; 9 positions agree with TRBD1. Germline V gene lookup returns CDR1 MNHEY and CDR2 SVGAGI. This CDR3 region has 15 residues. Trimming cost V 7 bases and J 6 bases; bases outside gene matches: 9. This CDR3 reads CASIKGQGRSGELFF. CDR3 nucleotide sequence: TGTGCCAGCATTAAAGGACAGGGGAGGTCCGGGGAGCTGTTTTTT.

The chain carries TRBV11-3 and TRBJ1-1, with D perhaps TRBD1 (6 bases). Per germline, CDR1 SGHNT and CDR2 YENEEA. V lost 4 bases, J lost 2 bases, and 8 bases lay in between. There are 13 residues in the CDR3. In DNA form, the CDR3 reads TGTGCCAGCAGCTCCGGGACAAACACTGAAGCTTTCTTT. Protein: CASSSGTNTEAFF. Full variable domain (outside the CDR3, taken from reference TRBV11-3 and TRBJ1-1): EAGVVQSPRYKIIEKKQPVAFWCNPISGHNTLYWYLQNLGQGPELLIRYENEEAVDDSQLPKDRFSAERLKGVDSTLKIQPAELGDSAVYLCASSSGTNTEAFFGQGTRLTVV.

In its sample, this clone was seen many times. The V and J genes are TRBV27 and TRBJ1-6; a possible D gene is TRBD1 (6 bases). V lost 9 bases, J lost 4 bases, and 16 bases lay in between. Germline CDR1 is MNHEY and CDR2 is SMNVEV (reference sequence). The CDR3 is made up of 15 amino acids. The DNA for the CDR3 is TGTGCCAGTACTCCTAGGACAGTTTATAATTCACCCCTCCACTTT. As protein: CASTPRTVYNSPLHF.

The V gene is TRBV13, the J gene TRBJ2-7; 7 bases agree with TRBD1. Germline V lookup: CDR1 PRHDT, CDR2 FYEKMQ (reference sequence). After removal of 5 bases from V and 3 bases from J, the junction contained 10 bases not matched to a gene. The CDR3 loop spans 15 amino acids. The chain's CDR3 is CASSTHRQGDYEQYF. CDR3 DNA sequence: TGTGCCAGCAGCACCCACCGACAGGGAGACTACGAGCAGTACTTC.

This rearrangement joins TRBV19 to TRBJ2-2; unclear D gene. CDR1 is LNHDA and CDR2 is SQIVND in the germline V gene (reference sequence). V was trimmed by 1 base and J by 0 bases, leaving 12 bases between them. CDR3 length: 17 residues. CDR3 sequence reads: CASSIVRFLANTGELFF. DNA of the CDR3: TGTGCCAGTAGTATAGTGCGGTTTCTCGCGAACACCGGGGAGCTGTTTTTT.